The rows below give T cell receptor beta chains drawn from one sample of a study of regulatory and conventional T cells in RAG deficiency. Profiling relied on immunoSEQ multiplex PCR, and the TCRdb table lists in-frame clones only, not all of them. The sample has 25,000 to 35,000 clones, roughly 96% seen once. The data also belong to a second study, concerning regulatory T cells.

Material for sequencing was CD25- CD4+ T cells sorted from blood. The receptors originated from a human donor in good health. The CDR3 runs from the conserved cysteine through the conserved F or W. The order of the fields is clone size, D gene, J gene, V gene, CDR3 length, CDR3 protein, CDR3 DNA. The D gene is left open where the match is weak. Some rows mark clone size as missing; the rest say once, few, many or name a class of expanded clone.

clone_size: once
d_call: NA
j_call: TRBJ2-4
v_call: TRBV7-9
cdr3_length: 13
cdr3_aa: CASKAGAKNIQYF
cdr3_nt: TGTGCCAGCAAGGCGGGAGCCAAAAACATTCAGTACTTC

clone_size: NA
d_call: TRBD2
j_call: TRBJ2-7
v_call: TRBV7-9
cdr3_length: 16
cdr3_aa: CASSPRGSGRAYEQYF
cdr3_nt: TGTGCCAGCAGCCCCCGGGGTAGCGGGAGGGCCTACGAGCAGTACTTC

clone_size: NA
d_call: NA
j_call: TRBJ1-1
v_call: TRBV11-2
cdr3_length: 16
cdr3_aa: CASSLGNPDTPREAFF
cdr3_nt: TGTGCCAGCAGCTTAGGTAATCCGGACACACCTCGGGAAGCTTTCTTT

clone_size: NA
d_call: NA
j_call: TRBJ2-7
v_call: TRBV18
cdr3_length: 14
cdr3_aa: CASSPEDRSYEQYF
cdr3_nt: TGTGCCAGCTCACCCGAGGACAGATCCTACGAGCAGTACTTC

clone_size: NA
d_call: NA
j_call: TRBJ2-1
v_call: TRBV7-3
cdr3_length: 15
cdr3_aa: CASSLMASRGNEQFF
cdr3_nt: TGTGCCAGCAGCTTAATGGCTAGTCGGGGGAATGAGCAGTTCTTC

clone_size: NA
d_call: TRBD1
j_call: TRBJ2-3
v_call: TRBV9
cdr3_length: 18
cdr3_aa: CASSPRSLPGQGFDTQYF
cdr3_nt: TGTGCCAGCAGCCCGCGTTCCCTCCCGGGACAGGGTTTTGATACGCAGTATTTT

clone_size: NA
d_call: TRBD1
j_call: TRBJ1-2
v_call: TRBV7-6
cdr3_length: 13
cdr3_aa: CASSPTGAYGYTF
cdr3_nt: TGTGCCAGCAGCCCGACAGGGGCCTATGGCTACACCTTC

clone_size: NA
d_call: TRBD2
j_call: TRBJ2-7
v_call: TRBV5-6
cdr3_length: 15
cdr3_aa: CASSSRTSGTYEQYF
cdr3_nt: TGTGCCAGCAGCTCCCGGACTAGCGGGACCTACGAGCAGTACTTC

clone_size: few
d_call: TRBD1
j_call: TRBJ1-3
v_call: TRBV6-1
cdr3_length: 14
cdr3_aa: CASTTGGSGNTIYF
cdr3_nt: TGTGCCAGCACTACAGGGGGATCTGGAAACACCATATATTTT

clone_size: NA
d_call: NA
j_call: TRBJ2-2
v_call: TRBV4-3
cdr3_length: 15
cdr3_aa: CASSQAHMNTGELFF
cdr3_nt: TGCGCCAGCAGCCAAGCTCACATGAACACCGGGGAGCTGTTTTTT

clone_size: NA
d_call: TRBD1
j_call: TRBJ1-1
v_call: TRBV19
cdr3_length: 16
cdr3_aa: CASSILTGTGATEAFF
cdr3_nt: TGTGCCAGTAGTATTCTAACCGGGACAGGGGCCACTGAAGCTTTCTTT

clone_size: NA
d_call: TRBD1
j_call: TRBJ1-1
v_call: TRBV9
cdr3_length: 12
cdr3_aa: CASSVGTGEAFF
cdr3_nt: TGTGCCAGCAGCGTAGGGACAGGGGAAGCTTTCTTT

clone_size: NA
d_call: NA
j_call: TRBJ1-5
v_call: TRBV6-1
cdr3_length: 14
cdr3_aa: CASSVGRANQPQHF
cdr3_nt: TGTGCCAGCAGTGTGGGGCGAGCTAATCAGCCCCAGCATTTT

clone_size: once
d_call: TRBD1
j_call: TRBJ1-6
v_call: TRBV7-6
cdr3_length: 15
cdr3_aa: CASSHGTGVNSPLHF
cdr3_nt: TGTGCCAGCAGCCACGGGACAGGGGTTAATTCACCCCTCCACTTT

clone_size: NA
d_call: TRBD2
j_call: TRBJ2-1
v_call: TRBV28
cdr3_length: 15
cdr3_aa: CASSPGTSGSYEQFF
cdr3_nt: TGTGCCAGCAGTCCGGGGACTAGCGGGAGCTATGAGCAGTTCTTC

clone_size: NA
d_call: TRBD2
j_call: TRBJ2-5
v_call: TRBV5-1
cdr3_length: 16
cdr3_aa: CASSSGGASFSETQYF
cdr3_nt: TGCGCCAGCAGCTCGGGGGGGGCTAGCTTCTCAGAGACCCAGTACTTC

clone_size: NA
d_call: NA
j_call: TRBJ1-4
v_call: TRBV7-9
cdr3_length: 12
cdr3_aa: CAGAGGGEKLFF
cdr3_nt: TGTGCCGGAGCTGGGGGAGGGGAAAAACTGTTTTTT

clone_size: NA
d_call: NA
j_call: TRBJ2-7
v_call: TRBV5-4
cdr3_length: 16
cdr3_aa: CASSLAGGQAPYEQYF
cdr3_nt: TGTGCCAGCAGCTTGGCTGGAGGTCAAGCCCCCTACGAGCAGTACTTC

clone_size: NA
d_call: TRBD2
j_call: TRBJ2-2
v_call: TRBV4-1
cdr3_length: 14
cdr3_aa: CASSQGGGKWELFF
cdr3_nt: TGCGCCAGCAGCCAAGGCGGGGGGAAATGGGAGCTGTTTTTT

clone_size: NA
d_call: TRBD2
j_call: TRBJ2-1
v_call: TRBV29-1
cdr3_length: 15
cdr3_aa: CSVPPSGRARNEQFF
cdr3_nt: TGCAGCGTTCCCCCTAGCGGGAGGGCCAGGAATGAGCAGTTCTTC

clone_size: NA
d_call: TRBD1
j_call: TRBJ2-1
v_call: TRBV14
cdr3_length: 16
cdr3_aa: CASSQVGDRWYNEQFF
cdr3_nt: TGTGCCAGCAGCCAAGTCGGGGACAGGTGGTACAATGAGCAGTTCTTC

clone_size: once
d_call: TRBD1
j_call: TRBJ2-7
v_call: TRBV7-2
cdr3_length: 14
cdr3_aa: CASSIRTGDYEQYF
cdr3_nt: TGTGCCAGCAGCATAAGGACAGGGGACTACGAGCAGTACTTC